Listed below are T cell receptor beta chains from one sample, sequenced in a study of blood T cell repertoires in COVID-19. Clones were sequenced by immunoSEQ multiplex PCR, and TCRdb holds only the in-frame ones, with some missing. The table shows some 150,000 clones, with approximately 90% occurring only once. The source material was peripheral blood. These TCRs come from a woman aged 55-69 years with active COVID-19. Both conserved end residues are part of each CDR3. Fields, in order: CDR3 protein, J gene, V gene.

CDR3: CASSSRGGSQETQYF
J: TRBJ2-5
V: TRBV5-1

CDR3: CASSSTPLAYSTDTQYF
J: TRBJ2-3
V: TRBV28

CDR3: CASSQDLNGGNTIYF
J: TRBJ1-3
V: TRBV4-2

CDR3: CASSFRGGLTGELFF
J: TRBJ2-2
V: TRBV3-1/TRBV3-2

CDR3: CASSPGGNGELFF
J: TRBJ2-2
V: TRBV18

CDR3: CASSQDPQGYNEQFF
J: TRBJ2-1
V: TRBV4-1

CDR3: CASSTGGTNEKLFF
J: TRBJ1-4
V: TRBV7-2

CDR3: CASSLSPSGAYEQYF
J: TRBJ2-7
V: TRBV28

CDR3: CASRTHRGTKNIQYF
J: TRBJ2-4
V: TRBV2

CDR3: CASSLGVGTSGKDEQFF
J: TRBJ2-1
V: TRBV5-4

CDR3: CSTNRALQDTQYF
J: TRBJ2-3
V: TRBV29-1

CDR3: CASSQDSWATDGYSGNTIYF
J: TRBJ1-3
V: TRBV4-3

CDR3: CASSTGTSGRSPYYNEQFF
J: TRBJ2-1
V: TRBV6-2/TRBV6-3

CDR3: CASSQDLSYTGELFF
J: TRBJ2-2
V: TRBV4-3

CDR3: CASSPTSFYEQYF
J: TRBJ2-7
V: TRBV2

CDR3: CASSHGPQVRDTEAFF
J: TRBJ1-1
V: TRBV4-3

CDR3: CASSPRSGGKNYEQYF
J: TRBJ2-7
V: TRBV7-9

CDR3: CATSDTGAGEKLFF
J: TRBJ1-4
V: TRBV24-1

CDR3: CASSRDSTGELFF
J: TRBJ2-2
V: TRBV18

CDR3: CANGLSINSYEQYF
J: TRBJ2-7
V: TRBV5-8

CDR3: CSASLGGGIDNEQFF
J: TRBJ2-1
V: TRBV20-1

CDR3: CASSPLEGGLSYEQYF
J: TRBJ2-7
V: TRBV27

CDR3: CASSQLPGGLDEQYF
J: TRBJ2-7
V: TRBV4-1

CDR3: CASSSSPSEYNEQFF
J: TRBJ2-1
V: TRBV7-7

CDR3: CASSAQQGYEQYF
J: TRBJ2-7
V: TRBV7-6

CDR3: CASSRDSGMYYGYTF
J: TRBJ1-2
V: TRBV6-2/TRBV6-3

CDR3: CAGAGTAASVNYGYTF
J: TRBJ1-2
V: TRBV28

CDR3: CASSPFSAGGLHEQYF
J: TRBJ2-7
V: TRBV5-5

CDR3: CASSPQATNEKLFF
J: TRBJ1-4
V: TRBV19

CDR3: CATSGRTPSNQPQHF
J: TRBJ1-5
V: TRBV24-1

CDR3: CASRGLNYNEQFF
J: TRBJ2-1
V: TRBV11-2

CDR3: CASSDVDRGPDEQYF
J: TRBJ2-7
V: TRBV28